This T cell receptor beta chain derives from a study of PD-L1 blockade in urothelial cancer. About the research overall: Earlier, patients had received 0 to 3 chemotherapy regimens. Study findings and constraints: Sub-median blood TCR clonality before treatment predicted longer survival.

Some clones are missing from TCRdb's copy, which holds only in-frame ones; the method was immunoSEQ multiplex PCR. The sample carries around 63,000 clones, approximately 80% recorded once. Trimming removed 4 bases from V and 1 base from J; junction bases left unmatched: 4. CDR1 is SGHAT, CDR2 FQNNGV, per germline. The CDR3 sequence is 15 residues long. Time point reported: pretreatment peripheral blood. Locally advanced or metastatic urothelial carcinoma affected the patients. Details on this clone: Its antigen is still unknown.

This chain connects TRBV11-2 to TRBJ2-7; the match to TRBD2 covers 10 bases. The sequence derives from a man between 65 and 79 years old with urothelial cancer. This specimen consisted of PBMCs, obtained around atezolizumab (anti-PD-L1) treatment. The DNA for the CDR3 is TGTGCCAGCAGCTCTTTAGCGGGGGGTTCCTACGAGCAGTACTTC. Translating it yields CASSSLAGGSYEQYF.